A selection of T cell receptor beta chains follows, all from one sample in a study of shared clonotypes between healthy human individuals. Assay: immunoSEQ multiplex PCR; the TCRdb copy retains only in-frame clones and omits some. The sample includes about 820,000 clones, about 91% seen only once; the top ten take around 24%. The sample was naive CD8+ T cells sorted from blood. These receptors originate from a man between 25 and 39 years old in good health. The CDR3 runs from the conserved cysteine through the conserved F or W. The D gene is left open where the match is weak. Size tells how often a clone was seen (once, few, many) or the class of an expanded clone, and some rows leave it out.

V	size	D	J	CDR3	DNA
TRBV27	once	TRBD2	TRBJ2-3	CASSRLAGDADTQYF	TGTGCCAGCAGTAGACTAGCGGGAGACGCAGATACGCAGTATTTT
TRBV5-1	-	-	TRBJ2-7	CASSQNRFYEQYF	TGCGCCAGCAGCCAAAACAGGTTCTACGAGCAGTACTTC
TRBV28	few	-	TRBJ1-4	CASSLLVGREKLFF	TGTGCCAGCAGTCTCCTAGTAGGCAGAGAAAAACTGTTTTTT
TRBV15	-	-	TRBJ2-7	CATSRRTAGHYEQYF	TGTGCCACCAGCAGACGAACGGCCGGACACTACGAGCAGTACTTC
TRBV27	-	TRBD2	TRBJ2-7	CASSIGTSGSLHEQYF	TGTGCCAGCAGTATTGGGACTAGCGGGAGTCTCCACGAGCAGTACTTC
TRBV7-9	once	-	TRBJ2-2	CASSLAPMGDTGELFF	TGTGCCAGCAGCTTAGCGCCCATGGGCGACACCGGGGAGCTGTTTTTT
TRBV5-4	-	TRBD1	TRBJ2-7	CASSWTGTNYEQYF	TGTGCCAGCAGTTGGACAGGGACAAACTACGAGCAGTACTTC
TRBV7-9	-	-	TRBJ2-7	CASSLSAGEQYF	TGTGCCAGCAGCCTGAGCGCGGGCGAGCAGTACTTC
TRBV12-5	-	TRBD1	TRBJ2-7	CASSPGGPDEQYF	TGTGCTAGTTCCCCAGGGGGCCCCGACGAGCAGTACTTC
TRBV5-8	-	TRBD2	TRBJ2-7	CASSSGLAGAHEQYF	TGTGCCAGCAGCTCAGGACTAGCGGGAGCCCACGAGCAGTACTTC
TRBV29-1	-	-	TRBJ2-1	CSVGQATFRYNEQFF	TGCAGCGTTGGTCAGGCGACCTTTCGGTACAATGAGCAGTTCTTC
TRBV7-9	-	TRBD1	TRBJ2-7	CASSLAQDRHRQYF	TGTGCCAGCAGCTTAGCGCAGGACAGGCATCGGCAGTACTTC
TRBV5-4	-	-	TRBJ2-7	CASSGGRDYEQYF	TGTGCCAGCAGCGGGGGCAGGGACTACGAGCAGTACTTC
TRBV27	-	-	TRBJ2-2	CASSLRQGTMSNTGELFF	TGTGCCAGCAGTTTAAGGCAGGGGACCATGTCGAACACCGGGGAGCTGTTTTTT
TRBV5-1	-	TRBD2	TRBJ2-1	CASSGTGTSGSGAYNEQFF	TGCGCCAGCAGCGGAACCGGGACTAGCGGGAGTGGGGCCTACAATGAGCAGTTCTTC
TRBV28	-	-	TRBJ2-5	CASSLRGQETQYF	TGTGCCAGCAGTTTACGGGGTCAAGAGACCCAGTACTTC
TRBV30	-	TRBD1	TRBJ2-1	CAWWGRGQRSSYNEQFF	TGTGCCTGGTGGGGCAGGGGGCAGAGAAGCTCCTACAATGAGCAGTTCTTC